This record concerns one T cell receptor (beta chain) sequence. The CDR3 contains 14 residues. Germline-derived CDR1 and CDR2 are LNHNV and YYDKDF (reference sequence). V lost 0 bases and J lost 4, with 9 bases in between. This sample was taken from a study of blood T cell repertoires in COVID-19. Study-level information: Both acute and convalescent COVID-19 samples were obtained from the United States, Italy and Spain. T cells, B-cell-depleted T cells, or PBMCs provided the cDNA or gDNA that served as material.

Source study methods: Nucleated cell counts were estimated from reference gene primer amplification. Sequencing used immunoSEQ multiplex PCR; TCRdb keeps in-frame clones, though not all of them. V and J calls and clone size are copied from that table; D and trimming were computed from the DNA. The sample consists of roughly 130,000 clones, more than 75% of them appearing once. Sequencing was done on a sample of peripheral blood. The chain recombines TRBV15 with TRBJ2-5, with D possibly being TRBD2 (6 bases). The sequence was obtained from a woman in her sixties or seventies with acute or convalescent COVID-19. The DNA of the CDR3 is TGTGCCACCAGCAGAGACAGGCGGGGAGAGACCCAGTACTTC. Translating it yields CATSRDRRGETQYF. The variable domain in full, completed from reference TRBV15 and TRBJ2-5, reads DAMVIQNPRYQVTQFGKPVTLSCSQTLNHNVMYWYQQKSSQAPKLLFHYYDKDFNNEADTPDNFQSRRPNTSFCFLDIRSPGLGDTAMYLCATSRDRRGETQYFGPGTRLLVL.